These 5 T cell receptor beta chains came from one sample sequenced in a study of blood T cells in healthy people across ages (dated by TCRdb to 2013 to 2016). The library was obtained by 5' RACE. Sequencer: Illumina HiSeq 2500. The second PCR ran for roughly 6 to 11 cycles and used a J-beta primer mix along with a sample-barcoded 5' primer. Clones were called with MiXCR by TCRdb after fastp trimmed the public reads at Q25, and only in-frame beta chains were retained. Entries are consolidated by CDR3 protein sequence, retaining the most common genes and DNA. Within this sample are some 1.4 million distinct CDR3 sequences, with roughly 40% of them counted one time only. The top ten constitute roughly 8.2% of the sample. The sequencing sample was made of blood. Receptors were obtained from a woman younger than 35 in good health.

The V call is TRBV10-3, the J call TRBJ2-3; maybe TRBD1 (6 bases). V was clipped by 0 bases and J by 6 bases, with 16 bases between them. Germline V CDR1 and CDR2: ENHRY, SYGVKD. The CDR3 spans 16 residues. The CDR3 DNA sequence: TGTGCCATCAGTGAGTCAAGTAGGGGGATCGCGGATACGCAGTATTTT. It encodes CAISESSRGIADTQYF.

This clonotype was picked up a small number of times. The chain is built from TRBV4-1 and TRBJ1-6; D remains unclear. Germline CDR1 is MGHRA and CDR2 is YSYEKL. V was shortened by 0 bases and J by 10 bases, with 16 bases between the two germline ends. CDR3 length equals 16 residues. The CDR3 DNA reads TGCGCCAGCAGCCAAGAGCCGGGAGGCCCAAACTCACCCCTCCACTTT. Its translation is CASSQEPGGPNSPLHF.

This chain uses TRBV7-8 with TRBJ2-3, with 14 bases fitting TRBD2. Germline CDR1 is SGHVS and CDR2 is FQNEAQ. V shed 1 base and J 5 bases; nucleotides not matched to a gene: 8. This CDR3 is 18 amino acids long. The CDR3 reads CASSLVGTSGSSGDTQYF. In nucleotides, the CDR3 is TGTGCCAGCAGCTTAGTGGGGACTAGCGGGAGTTCTGGAGATACGCAGTATTTT.

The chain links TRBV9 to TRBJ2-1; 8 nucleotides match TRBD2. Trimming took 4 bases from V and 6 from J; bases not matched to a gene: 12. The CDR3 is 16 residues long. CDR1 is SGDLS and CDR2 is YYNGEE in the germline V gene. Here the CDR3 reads CASSIQPSGGVNEQFF. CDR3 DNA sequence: TGTGCCAGCAGCATACAACCCAGCGGGGGTGTCAATGAGCAGTTCTTC.

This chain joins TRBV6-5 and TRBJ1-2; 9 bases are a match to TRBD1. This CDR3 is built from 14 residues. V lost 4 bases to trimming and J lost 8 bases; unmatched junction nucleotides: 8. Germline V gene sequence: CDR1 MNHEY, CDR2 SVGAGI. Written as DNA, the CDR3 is TGTGCCAGCAGTTTGCAACAGGGGGCGGGAGGCTACACCTTC. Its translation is CASSLQQGAGGYTF.